The rows below give T cell receptor beta chains drawn from one sample of a study of vaccination and CD4 T cells after COVID-19. TCRdb re-called the PCR reads with MiXCR, one entry per CDR3 protein. Among under 20,000 distinct CDR3 sequences listed, more than 20% were seen once. No antigen has been assigned to these receptors. The specimen was cultured CD4+ T cells from blood. These TCRs come from a human donor with COVID-19. Both conserved end residues are part of each CDR3. Fields, in order: D gene, V gene, J gene, clone size, CDR3 protein, CDR3 DNA. D genes are given only for firm matches. Rows may omit the clone size; those that give it use once, few, many or a size class.

D gene: NA; V gene: TRBV29-1; J gene: TRBJ2-3; clone size: few; CDR3 protein: CSVEEGSDTQYF; CDR3 DNA: TGCAGCGTTGAAGAAGGGTCGGATACGCAGTATTTT
D gene: TRBD1; V gene: TRBV6-5; J gene: TRBJ2-2; clone size: few; CDR3 protein: CASSYSDNRQGVYLNTGELFF; CDR3 DNA: TGTGCCAGCAGTTACTCGGATAATAGACAGGGGGTTTATCTGAACACCGGGGAGCTGTTTTTT
D gene: NA; V gene: TRBV20-1; J gene: TRBJ1-4; clone size: few; CDR3 protein: CSARSEKLFF; CDR3 DNA: TGCAGTGCCAGGTCTGAAAAACTGTTTTTT
D gene: NA; V gene: TRBV20-1; J gene: TRBJ2-2; clone size: NA; CDR3 protein: CSAAKNTGELFF; CDR3 DNA: TGCAGTGCTGCCAAGAACACCGGGGAGCTGTTTTTT
D gene: NA; V gene: TRBV6-2/TRBV6-3; J gene: TRBJ2-7; clone size: NA; CDR3 protein: CASSRLGSYEQYF; CDR3 DNA: TGTGCCAGCAGTAGACTAGGAAGTTACGAGCAGTACTTC
D gene: TRBD1; V gene: TRBV12-3/TRBV12-4; J gene: TRBJ1-5; clone size: NA; CDR3 protein: CASSPPLRTGLYQPQHF; CDR3 DNA: TGTGCCAGCAGTCCACCGTTACGGACAGGGCTTTATCAGCCCCAGCATTTT
D gene: NA; V gene: TRBV9; J gene: TRBJ1-2; clone size: NA; CDR3 protein: CASSVSSGNYGYTF; CDR3 DNA: TGTGCCAGCAGCGTATCGTCAGGGAACTATGGCTACACCTTC
D gene: TRBD1; V gene: TRBV7-8; J gene: TRBJ1-6; clone size: NA; CDR3 protein: CASSQGQENSPLHF; CDR3 DNA: TGTGCCAGCAGCCAAGGACAGGAAAATTCACCCCTCCACTTT
D gene: TRBD2; V gene: TRBV5-8; J gene: TRBJ2-2; clone size: NA; CDR3 protein: CASSLAPSGGAAGELFF; CDR3 DNA: TGTGCCAGCAGCTTGGCCCCTAGCGGGGGGGCCGCCGGGGAGCTGTTTTTT
D gene: NA; V gene: TRBV6-1; J gene: TRBJ2-7; clone size: NA; CDR3 protein: CASSDPRTASYEQYF; CDR3 DNA: TGTGCCAGCAGTGACCCTAGGACCGCATCCTACGAGCAGTACTTC
D gene: TRBD1; V gene: TRBV20-1; J gene: TRBJ2-7; clone size: NA; CDR3 protein: CSAEGDRGTYEQYF; CDR3 DNA: TGCAGTGCTGAGGGGGACAGGGGTACCTACGAGCAGTACTTC